This T cell receptor (beta chain) was identified in a study of blood T cell repertoires in COVID-19 (dated by TCRdb to between 2020 and 2021). For context, the study as a whole: Samples from collaborators originated in the United States, Italy and Spain and spanned both the acute and convalescent phases of COVID-19. The prospective study material was composed of cDNA or gDNA derived from T cells, B-cell-depleted T cells, or PBMCs. Deeply sampled blood TCRbeta repertoires from subjects exposed to, actively infected with, or recovered from COVID-19 were included in the dataset. The repertoires were made available in a free public database intended to serve as a resource for research on the immune response to SARS-CoV-2. Samples came from the ongoing ImmuneRACE study (first 160 participants) plus 1,254 subjects from 6 global collaborators. Sample metadata almost always included a de-identified subject ID, COVID-19 status, age in years and sex. Where available, HLA class I and class II types were taken from metadata supplied by the sample provider and were not determined by assay-based typing. Study-wide conclusions, independent of this receptor: The quantity of clinical and demographic metadata differed by source and by participant and was supplied without curation.

TCRbeta CDR3 regions were amplified from genomic DNA by means of the immunoSEQ Assay, a bias-controlled multiplex PCR. Under the source paper's analysis protocol: Within the assay, amplification of reference gene primers was used to estimate how many nucleated cells each sample contained. Sequence reads were collapsed and filtered to measure the absolute abundance of every unique TCRbeta CDR3 rearrangement. For each sample, productive Simpson clonality was calculated by taking the square root of Simpson's diversity index across productive rearrangements. TCRdb limited this immuneACCESS table to in-frame rearrangements with V and J called. A share of clones is missing; checked studies link under half to unresolved V genes, and the rest is unexplained. D and trimming come from the DNA, and the V and J calls and clone size come from that table. For this sample the table gives around 250,000 clones, of which 88% were detected only once. About 3.4% of the sample lies in the top ten.

About this clone itself: Its antigen remains unidentified. No base quality values were provided; no much bigger clone lies one nucleotide off.

Participants in the prospective study were aged roughly 18 to 90 years, lived in approximately 26 United States geographic areas, and enrolled through a virtual design. To assign participants to cohorts, the prospective study relied on clinical history that participants themselves reported in a screening survey and a study questionnaire. Exposed participants were defined as having been in contact with someone with a PCR-confirmed or clinician-diagnosed COVID-19 case within 2 weeks of study entry. In the prospective study, mobile phlebotomists collected whole blood, serum and a nasopharyngeal or oropharyngeal swab from each participant. Additional blood draws and questionnaires over an approximately 2-month period could optionally be provided by prospective study participants. Prospective study blood samples were shipped either frozen or at room temperature before DNA extraction. CDR3 length: 15 amino acids, cysteine to phenylalanine. Just CDR3 DNA is preserved here, 45 bases in frame from base 1. The germline V gene (reference sequence) sets CDR1 to SGHKS and CDR2 to YYEKEE. V gives up 0 bases and J gives up 1 base, and the segment between their germline ends measures 10 bases.

Sequenced sample: PBMCs or T cells enriched from blood (not recorded which). This sequence was found in a woman aged 40 to 55 who had been exposed to COVID-19. The chain is encoded by TRBV5-5 joined to TRBJ1-1; 5 matching bases give a weak D call of TRBD1. The CDR3 amino acid sequence is: CASSLVPGGNTEAFF. The nucleotide sequence is given as TGTGCCAGCAGCTTGGTACCGGGGGGGAACACTGAAGCTTTCTTT.